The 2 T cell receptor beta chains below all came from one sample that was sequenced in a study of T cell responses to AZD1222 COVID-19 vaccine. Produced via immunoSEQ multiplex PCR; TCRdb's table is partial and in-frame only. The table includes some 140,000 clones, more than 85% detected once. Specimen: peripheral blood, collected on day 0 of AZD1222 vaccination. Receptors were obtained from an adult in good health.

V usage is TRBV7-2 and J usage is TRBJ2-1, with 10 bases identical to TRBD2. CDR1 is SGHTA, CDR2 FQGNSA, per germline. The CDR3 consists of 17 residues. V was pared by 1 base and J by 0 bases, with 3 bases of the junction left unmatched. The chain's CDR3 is CASSLGTSGSSYNEQFF. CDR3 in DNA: TGTGCCAGCAGCTTAGGGACTAGCGGCTCCTCCTACAATGAGCAGTTCTTC.

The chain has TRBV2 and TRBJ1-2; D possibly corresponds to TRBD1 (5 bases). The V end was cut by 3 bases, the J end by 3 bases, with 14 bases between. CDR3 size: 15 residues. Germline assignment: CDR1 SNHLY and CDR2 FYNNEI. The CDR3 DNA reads TGTGCCAGCAGTGACAGGGTCCCCGGCCACTATGGCTACACCTTC. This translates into CASSDRVPGHYGYTF.